The present T cell receptor beta chain was sequenced within a study of cytomegalovirus exposure and HLA in healthy donors. PCR used 60 Vbeta primers and 13 Jbeta primers. The table came from immunoSEQ multiplex PCR; TCRdb's copy has only in-frame clones and leaves some out. This repertoire includes about 130,000 clones. The CDR3 loop spans 15 amino acids. Germline-derived CDR1 and CDR2 are MRHNA and SNTAGT. With 7 bases removed from V and 5 bases from J, the gap between germline ends came to 20 bases. The study, taken as a whole, reports: Being productive about 90% or about 30% of the time was typical of most TCR beta V segments in an earlier analysis.

On this clone itself: Antigen specificity is unknown.

The sample comprised PBMCs. The chain joins TRBV6-4 to TRBJ1-2, with D perhaps matching TRBD1 (6 bases). This sequence originates from an older woman in good health and CMV-seronegative. The CDR3 DNA follows: TGTGCCAGCACTATACACAGGGCTAGAATATATGGCTACACCTTC. This encodes CASTIHRARIYGYTF.